This TCR beta chain comes out of a study of cytomegalovirus exposure and HLA in healthy donors. It was with 60 Vbeta and 13 Jbeta primers that the PCR ran. The repertoire was sequenced with immunoSEQ multiplex PCR; TCRdb's copy has only in-frame clones and lacks some. The repertoire holds some 150,000 clones, roughly 80% seen once, with around 1.5% in the top ten. Material for sequencing was PBMCs. This receptor was identified in a female donor in good health and CMV-seronegative.

The CDR3 region has the DNA TGTGCCAGCAGCAGGGGCGGGAGAACCTACGAGCAGTACTTC. It yields the protein CASSRGGRTYEQYF. V is TRBV5-4 and J is TRBJ2-7; 7 bases match TRBD2. Germline V lookup: CDR1 SGHNT, CDR2 YYREEE (reference sequence). CDR3 length: 14 amino acids. V was clipped by 4 bases and J by 2 bases; unmatched bases: 6.